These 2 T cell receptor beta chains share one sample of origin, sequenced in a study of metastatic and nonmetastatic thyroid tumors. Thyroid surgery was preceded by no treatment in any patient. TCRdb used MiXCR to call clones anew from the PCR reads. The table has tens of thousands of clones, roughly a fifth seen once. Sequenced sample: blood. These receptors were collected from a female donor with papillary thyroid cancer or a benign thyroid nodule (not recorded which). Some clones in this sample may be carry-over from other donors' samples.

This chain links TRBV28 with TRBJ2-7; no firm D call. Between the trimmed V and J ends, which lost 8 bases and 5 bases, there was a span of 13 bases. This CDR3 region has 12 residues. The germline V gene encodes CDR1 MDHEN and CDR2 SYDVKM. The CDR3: CASQPWVNEQYF. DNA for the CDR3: TGTGCCAGCCAACCTTGGGTCAACGAGCAGTACTTC.

In DNA form, the CDR3 reads TGTGCCAGCTCCCTCTGGGGACGGACCTCTGAAGCTTTCTTT. Amino acids: CASSLWGRTSEAFF. The chain joins TRBV27 to TRBJ1-1, with D perhaps matching TRBD1 (5 bases). The CDR3 is 14 amino acids. V was trimmed by 8 bases and J by 6 bases, leaving 19 bases between them. Per germline, CDR1 MNHEY and CDR2 SMNVEV (reference sequence).